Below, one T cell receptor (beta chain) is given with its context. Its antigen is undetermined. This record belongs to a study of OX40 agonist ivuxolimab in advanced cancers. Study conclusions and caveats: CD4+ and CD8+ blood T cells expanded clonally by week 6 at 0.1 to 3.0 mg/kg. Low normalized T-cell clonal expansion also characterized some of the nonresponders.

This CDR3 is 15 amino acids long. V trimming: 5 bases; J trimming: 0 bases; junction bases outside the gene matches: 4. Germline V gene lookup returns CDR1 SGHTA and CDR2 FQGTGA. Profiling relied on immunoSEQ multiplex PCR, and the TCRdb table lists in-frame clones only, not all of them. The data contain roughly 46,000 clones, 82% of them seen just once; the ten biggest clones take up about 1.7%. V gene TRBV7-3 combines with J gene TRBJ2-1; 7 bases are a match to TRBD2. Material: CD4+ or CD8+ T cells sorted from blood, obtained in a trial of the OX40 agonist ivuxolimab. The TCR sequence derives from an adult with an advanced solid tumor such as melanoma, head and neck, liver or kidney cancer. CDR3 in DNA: TGTGCCAGCAGCACGGGGGGAGGCTCCTACAATGAGCAGTTCTTC. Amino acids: CASSTGGGSYNEQFF.